The 18 T cell receptor beta chains listed next were all sequenced from one sample in a study of OX40 agonist ivuxolimab in advanced cancers. Data came from immunoSEQ multiplex PCR; TCRdb stores just in-frame clones and leaves some out. This table holds some 25,000 clones, about 86% found once. The sequences come from CD4+ or CD8+ T cells sorted from blood, collected in a trial of the OX40 agonist ivuxolimab. The origin of the receptors is an adult with an advanced solid tumor such as melanoma, head and neck, liver or kidney cancer.

This clone has just a few counts. The rearrangement links TRBV5-8 to TRBJ1-5; D is unclear. V gave up 1 base and J gave up 2 bases, with 7 bases separating them. Germline CDR1 SGHTS, CDR2 YDEGEE. CDR3 length: 14 amino acids. As DNA, the CDR3 is TGTGCCAGCAGCTTGTCAATTGGCAATCAGCCCCAGCATTTT. This sequence encodes CASSLSIGNQPQHF.

This rearrangement joins TRBV5-4 to TRBJ1-1; D is unclear. This CDR3 has 15 amino acids. The V gene lost 4 bases and the J gene lost 7 bases, with 20 bases spanning the gap. CDR1 is SGHNT and CDR2 is YYREEE in the germline V gene (reference sequence). CDR3 coding DNA: TGTGCCAGCAGCAGCCCTCAGGAGGATGGGCTTGAAGCTTTCTTT. This sequence encodes CASSSPQEDGLEAFF.

The gene calls are TRBV4-1 and TRBJ2-3, with 9 bases aligning to TRBD2. Trimming cost V 1 base and J 1 base; bases outside gene matches: 3. CDR3 length equals 16 residues. Germline CDR1 MGHRA, CDR2 YSYEKL. The CDR3 protein is CASSQGASGGTDTQYF. The CDR3 nucleotides read TGCGCCAGCAGCCAAGGGGCTAGCGGGGGCACAGATACGCAGTATTTT.

The chain uses TRBV7-9 and TRBJ1-1; D is uncertain. The CDR3 contains 13 residues. V shed 1 base and J shed 1 base, with 4 bases lying between them. From germline, CDR1 is SEHNR and CDR2 FQNEAQ (reference sequence). For the CDR3, the DNA is TGTGCCAGCAGCTTAGGTAAGAACACTGAAGCTTTCTTT. It specifies CASSLGKNTEAFF.

V is TRBV5-8 and J is TRBJ1-5; TRBD1 aligns across 8 bases. The junction had 6 bases not matched to a gene; V was cut back by 4 bases and J by 0 bases. Germline V CDR1 and CDR2: SGHTS, YDEGEE. This CDR3 spans 16 amino acids. Here the CDR3 reads CASSEDREYSNQPQHF. The CDR3 nucleotides are TGTGCCAGCAGCGAGGACAGGGAATATAGCAATCAGCCCCAGCATTTT.

The chain couples TRBV19 to TRBJ2-7, with TRBD1 matching 7 bases. This CDR3 comprises 13 residues. V shed 6 bases, J shed 6 bases, and the junction held 8 bases outside the gene matches. Germline lookup yields CDR1 LNHDA and CDR2 SQIVND (reference sequence). As DNA, the CDR3 is TGTGCCAGTAGGGAAGGGGGCAAGACCGAGCAGTACTTC. This codes for CASREGGKTEQYF.

The chain has TRBV30 and TRBJ1-2; perhaps TRBD1 as D (5 bases). The V gene lost 5 bases and the J gene lost 4 bases, with 17 bases spanning the gap. Germline values: CDR1 GTSNPN, CDR2 SVGIG (reference sequence). The CDR3 is made up of 14 amino acids. This chain's CDR3 is CAWGFVGGGYGYTF. The CDR3 region has the DNA TGTGCCTGGGGGTTTGTGGGCGGGGGCTATGGCTACACCTTC.

This clone was detected once. This chain uses TRBV7-8 with TRBJ2-7; 7 nucleotides match TRBD1. Germline assignment: CDR1 SGHVS and CDR2 FQNEAQ. CDR3 length equals 16 residues. The V segment lost 3 bases and the J segment 13 bases; nucleotides outside the gene matches: 21. CDR3 protein: CASSFLGDSPERRLYF. The CDR3, as DNA: TGTGCCAGCAGCTTCCTGGGGGACAGCCCAGAGAGGAGGCTTTACTTC.

The chain links TRBV6-1 to TRBJ2-3; 8 positions agree with TRBD2. V was clipped by 3 bases and J by 6 bases; unmatched bases: 5. This CDR3 contains 14 residues. CDR1 is MNHNS, CDR2 SASEGT, per germline. CDR3 nucleotide sequence: TGTGCCAGCAGTGACGTCGGCGGGGGGGATACGCAGTATTTT. Residues: CASSDVGGGDTQYF.

The genes are TRBV10-1 and TRBJ2-3, with unresolved D. The CDR3 length is 12 residues. CDR1 and CDR2 from the germline V gene are WNHNN and SYGVQD (reference sequence). V lost 11 bases to trimming and J lost 7 bases, with 16 bases between them. For the CDR3, the DNA is TGCGCCCGCGATTCTCACCACAATACGCAGTATTTT. Translating gives CARDSHHNTQYF.

The rearrangement links TRBV5-1 to TRBJ2-3, with D possibly being TRBD2 (6 bases). The germline gives CDR1 SGHRS, CDR2 YFSETQ. The CDR3 is 13 residues long. V was clipped by 2 bases and J by 5 bases, with 9 bases between them. In nucleotides, the CDR3 is TGCGCCAGCAGCTTCTGGGGGGAAGATACGCAGTATTTT. Encoded protein: CASSFWGEDTQYF. Based on the CDR3 plus reference TRBV5-1 and TRBJ2-3, the full variable domain is KAGVTQTPRYLIKTRGQQVTLSCSPISGHRSVSWYQQTPGQGLQFLFEYFSETQRNKGNFPGRFSGRQFSNSRSEMNVSTLELGDSALYLCASSFWGEDTQYFGPGTRLTVL.

The chain carries TRBV7-3 and TRBJ2-1, with D unresolved. Trimming took off 0 bases at V and 0 bases at J, with 6 bases between the two ends. Germline-derived CDR1 and CDR2 are SGHTA and FQGTGA. The CDR3 runs 15 residues. DNA of the CDR3: TGTGCCAGCAGCTTAACGGGCGGCTCCTACAATGAGCAGTTCTTC. Its translation is CASSLTGGSYNEQFF.

The chain uses TRBV27 and TRBJ2-6; the D is unclear. The CDR3 contains 15 residues. Trimming took 5 bases from V and 0 from J, leaving 8 bases between them. CDR1 is MNHEY and CDR2 is SMNVEV in the germline V gene (reference sequence). The CDR3 spells CASSLTRSGANVLTF. CDR3 in DNA: TGTGCCAGCAGTCTGACCCGCTCTGGGGCCAACGTCCTGACTTTC.

The gene calls are TRBV5-6 and TRBJ1-2; perhaps TRBD1 as D (6 bases). Germline CDR1 and CDR2: SGHDT and YYEEEE. The ends were cut back, 3 bases at V and 2 bases at J, with 14 bases in the middle. CDR3 size: 15 residues. The CDR3 DNA sequence: TGTGCCAGCAGCTCTCAGGAGACAGGAAACTATGGCTACACCTTC. Its protein is CASSSQETGNYGYTF.

As for this clone: Other DNA sequences in this sample translate to the same CDR3. V usage is TRBV18 and J usage is TRBJ1-1; weak D call: TRBD1 (5 bases). The V end was cut by 0 bases, the J end by 0 bases, with 11 bases between. The length of the CDR3 is 16 residues. Germline CDR1 and CDR2: KGHSH and LQKENI. The CDR3: CASSPPLTGMNTEAFF. In nucleotides, the CDR3 is TGTGCCAGCTCACCACCGCTTACAGGCATGAACACTGAAGCTTTCTTT.

J is TRBJ2-5 and V is TRBV2; TRBD2 matches 8 bases. CDR3 size: 16 residues. Germline loops: CDR1 SNHLY, CDR2 FYNNEI. The ends lost 3 bases at V and 4 bases at J; junction bases unmatched: 10. CDR3 amino acids: CASSEIMAGGGETQYF. The CDR3 nucleotides are TGTGCCAGCAGTGAGATTATGGCGGGAGGAGGAGAGACCCAGTACTTC.

The J gene is TRBJ2-2, the V gene TRBV6-5, with D possibly matching TRBD1 (5 bases). The V and J ends lost 0 bases and 5 bases respectively, with 7 bases between them. Germline assignment: CDR1 MNHEY and CDR2 SVGAGI. This CDR3 has 14 residues. CDR3 loop: CASSYSSGTGELFF. CDR3 bases: TGTGCCAGCAGTTACTCGTCAGGGACCGGGGAGCTGTTTTTT.

The sample holds a few counts of this clone. This rearrangement joins TRBV7-9 to TRBJ1-2; D not resolved. The CDR3 runs to 12 residues. V gave up 6 bases and J gave up 5 bases, with 10 bases separating them. The germline CDR1 and CDR2 sequences are SEHNR and FQNEAQ (reference sequence). The CDR3 nucleotides are TGTGCCAGCAGGAATGGGTTATATGGCTACACCTTC. It translates to CASRNGLYGYTF.